Presented here are 20 T cell receptor beta chains from one specimen sequenced in a study of T cell responses to AZD1222 COVID-19 vaccine. The table came from immunoSEQ multiplex PCR; TCRdb's copy has only in-frame clones and leaves some out. The sample comprises some 120,000 clones, roughly nine tenths of which are singletons, and 28% rests with the top ten. The source material was peripheral blood, sampled on day 0 of AZD1222 vaccination. The receptors were sampled from an adult in good health.

V is TRBV2 and J is TRBJ2-2; 7 bases fit TRBD1. Trimming at V came to 9 bases and at J to 0 bases, leaving 4 bases not matched to a gene. The CDR3 is 14 residues long. Germline V gene sequence: CDR1 SNHLY, CDR2 FYNNEI. The CDR3 region is CARQGSSNTGELFF. CDR3 sequence (DNA): TGTGCCAGACAGGGGAGCTCGAACACCGGGGAGCTGTTTTTT.

This chain links TRBV7-9 with TRBJ1-1; D is unclear. In germline, CDR1 is SEHNR, CDR2 FQNEAQ (reference sequence). Trimming took 3 bases from V and 3 from J, leaving 5 bases between them. The CDR3 has 12 residues. CDR3 protein: CASSFEDTEAFF. For the CDR3, the DNA is TGTGCCAGCAGCTTCGAGGACACTGAAGCTTTCTTT. Based on the CDR3 plus reference TRBV7-9 and TRBJ1-1, the full variable domain is DTGVSQNPRHKITKRGQNVTFRCDPISEHNRLYWYRQTLGQGPEFLTYFQNEAQLEKSRLLSDRFSAERPKGSFSTLEIQRTEQGDSAMYLCASSFEDTEAFFGQGTRLTVV.

This sequence joins TRBV19 and TRBJ2-7, with TRBD2 matching 7 bases. Germline CDR1 LNHDA, CDR2 SQIVND (reference sequence). This CDR3 contains 15 residues. The V gene end was trimmed by 11 bases and the J gene end by 1 base; junction bases not matched to a gene: 14. This chain's CDR3 is CASQGARGTSYEQYF. In nucleotides, the CDR3 is TGTGCCTCGCAGGGAGCGCGGGGGACTTCCTACGAGCAGTACTTC.

The V call is TRBV7-3, the J call TRBJ2-1; 8 bases align to TRBD2. This CDR3 region has 16 residues. Germline V gives CDR1 SGHTA, CDR2 FQGTGA. V shed 1 base, J shed 3 bases, and the junction held 5 bases outside the gene matches. This CDR3 reads CASSLSSSGDYNEQFF. In DNA form, the CDR3 reads TGTGCCAGCAGCTTAAGTAGTAGCGGGGACTACAATGAGCAGTTCTTC.

This clone was seen only a few times. The J gene is TRBJ1-4, the V gene TRBV19; the D is unclear. The CDR3 is 14 amino acids. Germline V gene sequence: CDR1 LNHDA, CDR2 SQIVND (reference sequence). The V end was cut by 7 bases, the J end by 7 bases, with 16 bases between. This CDR3 reads CASKRAGDFEKLFF. In DNA, the CDR3 is TGTGCCAGTAAGAGGGCAGGCGACTTTGAAAAACTGTTTTTT. The full variable domain, rest sourced from reference TRBV19 and TRBJ1-4, is DGGITQSPKYLFRKEGQNVTLSCEQNLNHDAMYWYRQDPGQGLRLIYYSQIVNDFQKGDIAEGYSVSREKKESFPLTVTSAQKNPTAFYLCASKRAGDFEKLFFGSGTQLSVL.

The chain uses TRBV18 and TRBJ2-5; 7 bases line up with TRBD1. Germline CDR1 reads KGHSH; CDR2 reads LQKENI. Losses at the gene ends were 6 bases for V and 4 bases for J; bases not matched to a gene: 8. The CDR3 is made up of 14 amino acids. The CDR3 nucleotides read TGTGCCAGCTCGGGGATGACAGGGCCAGAGACCCAGTACTTC. It encodes CASSGMTGPETQYF.

This chain joins TRBV6-6 and TRBJ2-2; D perhaps matches TRBD1 (6 bases). V lost 0 bases and J lost 6, with 14 bases in between. Germline lookup yields CDR1 MNHNY and CDR2 SVGAGI (reference sequence). The CDR3 has 16 amino acids. Written as DNA, the CDR3 is TGTGCCAGCAGTTACTCTAACAGGGTCGTTGCCGGGGAGCTGTTTTTT. Translating gives CASSYSNRVVAGELFF.

This clone has a single count. This chain joins TRBV18 and TRBJ2-1; 9 bases align to TRBD2. CDR3 length equals 17 residues. Per the germline V gene, CDR1 is KGHSH and CDR2 is LQKENI. Germline trimming cut 0 bases from V and 4 bases from J; bases unmatched to any gene: 7. Here the CDR3 DNA reads TGTGCCAGCTCACCACCGAGTAGCGGGGGCGCTTACAATGAGCAGTTCTTC. Its translation is CASSPPSSGGAYNEQFF.

A single count supports this clone. The chain combines TRBV29-1 with TRBJ2-5; 10 bases align to TRBD2. With 7 bases clipped from V and 5 bases from J, the junction kept 16 bases outside the gene matches. The CDR3 sequence is 16 residues long. CDR1 is SQVTM, CDR2 ANQGSEA, per germline. CDR3 region: CSDEQREGHPMETQYF. In DNA form, the CDR3 reads TGCAGCGACGAGCAGCGGGAGGGCCACCCAATGGAGACCCAGTACTTC.

The chain couples TRBV9 to TRBJ2-1; D is perhaps TRBD1 or TRBD2 (5 bases each). Germline loops: CDR1 SGDLS, CDR2 YYNGEE. V was pared by 4 bases and J by 5 bases, with 10 bases between. The CDR3 totals 13 residues. This CDR3 reads CASSWGNDNEQFF. The CDR3 nucleotides read TGTGCCAGCAGCTGGGGGAATGACAATGAGCAGTTCTTC. The entire variable domain, with the rest obtained from reference TRBV9 and TRBJ2-1, is as follows: DSGVTQTPKHLITATGQRVTLRCSPRSGDLSVYWYQQSLDQGLQFLIQYYNGEERAKGNILERFSAQQFPDLHSELNLSSLELGDSALYFCASSWGNDNEQFFGPGTRLTVL.

The chain couples TRBV19 to TRBJ2-3; D is unresolved. The germline CDR1 and CDR2 sequences are LNHDA and SQIVND (reference sequence). V shed 5 bases and J shed 6 bases, with 9 bases lying between them. The CDR3 sequence is 12 residues long. The chain's CDR3 is CASSGSGDTQYF. CDR3 coding DNA: TGTGCCAGTAGTGGGTCGGGTGATACGCAGTATTTT.

The rearrangement uses TRBV27 and TRBJ2-1; possibly TRBD2 for D (5 bases). CDR3 size: 14 residues. From germline, CDR1 is MNHEY and CDR2 SMNVEV (reference sequence). V was pared by 3 bases and J by 5 bases, with 11 bases between. The CDR3 DNA reads TGTGCCAGCAGTTTCCGGGGATCAAACAATGAGCAGTTCTTC. Amino acid sequence: CASSFRGSNNEQFF.

The chain uses TRBV9 and TRBJ2-3; 14 bases match TRBD2. V lost 0 bases and J lost 2; bases outside the gene matches: 8. CDR1 is SGDLS, CDR2 YYNGEE, per germline. This CDR3 region has 19 residues. CDR3 loop: CASSVGIGLAGGNTDTQYF. The DNA for the CDR3 is TGTGCCAGCAGCGTAGGCATCGGACTAGCGGGAGGAAACACAGATACGCAGTATTTT.

This clone was counted a few times. The J gene is TRBJ2-5, the V gene TRBV5-1; 7 bases fit TRBD2. The junction had 7 bases not matched to a gene; V was cut back by 0 bases and J by 5 bases. The CDR3 is 15 amino acids. Germline V gene lookup returns CDR1 SGHRS and CDR2 YFSETQ. The DNA for the CDR3 is TGCGCCAGCAGCTTGGAATTACGGGGAGGGGAGACCCAGTACTTC. Protein sequence: CASSLELRGGETQYF.

This chain joins TRBV6-1 and TRBJ1-2, with TRBD1 matching over 7 bases. The CDR3 runs 14 residues. Looked up from germline, CDR1 is MNHNS and CDR2 is SASEGT. J lost 0 bases, V lost 3 bases, and 1 base had no gene match. DNA for the CDR3: TGTGCCAGCAGTGAGACAGGGACTAACTATGGCTACACCTTC. Its translation is CASSETGTNYGYTF.

This sequence joins TRBV10-3 and TRBJ1-5, with TRBD1 as a possible D gene (5 bases). CDR3 length: 13 residues. The ends were cut back, 6 bases at V and 4 bases at J, with 10 bases in the middle. Germline loops: CDR1 ENHRY, CDR2 SYGVKD. CDR3 in DNA: TGTGCCATCAGCCAGGGTGCGAATCAGCCCCAGCATTTT. Translating gives CAISQGANQPQHF.

The rearrangement joins TRBV4-2 to TRBJ2-5; weak D call: TRBD1 (7 bases). Trimming stripped 3 bases from V and 3 bases from J, with 11 bases between. Germline CDR1 reads LGHNA; CDR2 reads YNFKEQ. The CDR3 loop spans 14 amino acids. The CDR3: CASSQGGQKETQYF. The CDR3 DNA reads TGTGCCAGCAGCCAGGGGGGACAGAAAGAGACCCAGTACTTC.

The V gene is TRBV7-2, the J gene TRBJ2-5, with TRBD2 identical over 8 bases. This CDR3 comprises 15 residues. Germline trimming cut 5 bases from V and 1 base from J; bases unmatched to any gene: 6. Germline CDR1 SGHTA, CDR2 FQGNSA. The DNA for the CDR3 is TGTGCCAGCAGCCCTTTAGCGGGGATCCAAGAGACCCAGTACTTC. Its translation: CASSPLAGIQETQYF.

This chain joins TRBV2 and TRBJ2-5; 13 bases match TRBD2. Trimming at V came to 11 bases and at J to 1 base, leaving 4 bases not matched to a gene. CDR1 is SNHLY, CDR2 FYNNEI, per germline. The CDR3 has 14 residues. CDR3 residues: CAGRTSGGQETQYF. In DNA, the CDR3 is TGTGCCGGACGGACTAGCGGGGGCCAAGAGACCCAGTACTTC.

The chain carries TRBV6-5 and TRBJ2-7, with D perhaps matching TRBD1 or TRBD2 (5 bases each). The CDR3 sequence is 14 residues long. V gave up 4 bases and J gave up 2 bases, with 12 bases separating them. Germline-derived CDR1 and CDR2 are MNHEY and SVGAGI. For the CDR3, the DNA is TGTGCCAGCAGTTTCGGGACGGGCACCTACGAGCAGTACTTC. Encoded protein: CASSFGTGTYEQYF.